What follows is one T cell receptor beta chain and its context. V dropped 8 bases and J dropped 4 bases, with 14 bases sitting between them. The CDR3 is 14 amino acids. In germline, CDR1 is LNHDA, CDR2 SQIVND (reference sequence). The record originates from a study of control samples from healthy donors and cancer patients. Using immunoSEQ multiplex PCR, the repertoire was profiled, and TCRdb retains in-frame clones only, with some absent. The sample shows approximately 150,000 clones, around 92% of them seen only once. The chain couples TRBV19 to TRBJ1-4, with D perhaps matching TRBD1 (6 bases). This clonotype was obtained from a woman in her forties in good health. The sample consisted of blood. The CDR3 reads CASARGQLNEKLFF. The DNA for the CDR3 is TGTGCCAGTGCGCGAGGACAGCTTAATGAAAAACTGTTTTTT.